The rows below give T cell receptor beta chains drawn from one sample of a study of breast tumors, draining lymph nodes, adjacent tissues. TCRdb fed the multiplex PCR reads into MiXCR, producing one record per CDR3 protein. The data show over 130,000 distinct CDR3 sequences, with about 31% seen just once and approximately 2.2% held by the top ten. Source material: axillary lymph node tissue. All receptors derive from a female donor with breast cancer. Some clones in this sample may be carry-over from other donors' samples. The CDR3 runs from the conserved cysteine through the conserved F or W. D genes are given only for firm matches. Only part of the rows carry a size: once, few, many, or a class if the clone is expanded.

>TRBJ2-5|TRBV7-2|many|.
TGTGCCAGCAGCCAAGGGGGGGCGGTAGAGACCCAGTACTTC
CASSQGGAVETQYF
>TRBJ1-4|TRBV19|many|.
TGTGCCAGTAGTATTTTGCGTGAAAAACTGTTTTTT
CASSILREKLFF
>TRBJ2-1|TRBV29-1|many|.
TGCAGCGTTGACTGGGCAGCCTACAATGAGCAGTTCTTC
CSVDWAAYNEQFF
>TRBJ2-5|TRBV5-1|many|.
TGCGCCAGCAGCTGGTCGATTACCCAAGACACCCAGTACTTC
CASSWSITQDTQYF
>TRBJ2-7|TRBV20-1|.|.
TGCAGTGCTAGTTCCGGGACGGACTCCTACGAGCAGTACTTC
CSASSGTDSYEQYF
>TRBJ2-2|TRBV29-1|.|.
TGCAGCGTTGAGGGGCTCGGGGAGCTGTTTTTT
CSVEGLGELFF
>TRBJ1-1|TRBV7-9|.|TRBD1
TGTGCCAGCAGCCCCTACGCTCCGGACAGGGCCACTGAAGCTTTCTTT
CASSPYAPDRATEAFF
>TRBJ2-3|TRBV28|many|.
TGTGCCAGTATCGGGGAGACAGTGGGCACAGATACGCAGTATTTT
CASIGETVGTDTQYF
>TRBJ2-5|TRBV7-3|many|.
TGTGCCAGCAGCTTAGGCGGGATCGAGACCCAGTACTTC
CASSLGGIETQYF
>TRBJ1-2|TRBV24-1|few|.
TGTGCCACCAGTGATACCGGGAAAAACTATGGCTACACCTTC
CATSDTGKNYGYTF
>TRBJ2-1|TRBV10-3|.|.
TGTGCCATCGGCCTGTCAGGGGATGGCTACAATGAGCAGTTCTTC
CAIGLSGDGYNEQFF
>TRBJ1-5|TRBV20-1|.|TRBD1
TGCAGTGCGCGTGGACAGGGGAGCAATCAGCCCCAGCATTTT
CSARGQGSNQPQHF
>TRBJ1-6|TRBV19|.|TRBD1
TGTGCCAGTAGACTCACTGGACAGGGGCCTAACTCACCCCTCCACTTT
CASRLTGQGPNSPLHF
>TRBJ2-1|TRBV19|many|.
TGTGCCAGCAGGGGGGGCAGGGACACCTTCAATGAGCAGTTCTTC
CASRGGRDTFNEQFF
>TRBJ2-5|TRBV18|many|.
TGTGCCAGCTCACAAGGGAGTCAAGAGACCCAGTACTTC
CASSQGSQETQYF
>TRBJ2-3|TRBV4-2|many|TRBD2
TGTGCCAGCAGCCAAGAGAATAGCGGGGGGCCCACAGATACGCAGTATTTT
CASSQENSGGPTDTQYF
>TRBJ2-7|TRBV2|.|TRBD1
TGTGCCAGCAGTGTTCTGGGACAGGGCGAGCAGTACTTC
CASSVLGQGEQYF
>TRBJ1-2|TRBV11-2|once|.
TGTGCCAGCAGCCAAGATACGAAGACCTATGGCTACACCTTC
CASSQDTKTYGYTF